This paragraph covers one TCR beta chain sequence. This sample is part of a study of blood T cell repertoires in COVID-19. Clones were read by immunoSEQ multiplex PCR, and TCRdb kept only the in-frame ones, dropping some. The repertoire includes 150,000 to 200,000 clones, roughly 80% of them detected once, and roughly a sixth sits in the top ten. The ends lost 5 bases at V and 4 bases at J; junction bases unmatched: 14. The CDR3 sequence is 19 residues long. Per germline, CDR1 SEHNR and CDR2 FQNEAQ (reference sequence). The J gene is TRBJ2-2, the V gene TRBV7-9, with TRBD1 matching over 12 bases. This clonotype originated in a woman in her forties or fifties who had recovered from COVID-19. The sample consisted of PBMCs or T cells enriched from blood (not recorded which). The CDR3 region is CASSRTGTGGVFFTGELFF. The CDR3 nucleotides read TGTGCCAGCAGCCGCACGGGGACAGGGGGCGTTTTTTTCACCGGGGAGCTGTTTTTT.